The clone carrying this TCR beta chain showed up just a few times. Its cognate antigen is unknown. This specimen belongs to a study of vaccination and CD4 T cells after COVID-19. With the Oncomine TCR Beta short-read assay, DNA from cultured CD4+ T cells was sequenced. TCRdb reprocessed the PCR reads via MiXCR and lists one record per CDR3 protein. The table has around 13,000 distinct CDR3 sequences, about 50% seen once. Treatment meaning: roughly 10-day PBMC culture with coronavirus spike peptide pools or control peptides (ViraFEST assay). ViraFEST enlarged antigen-specific T cell populations with peptide pools and afterwards sequenced TCRs. This clonotype originated in a human donor who had recovered from COVID-19. The sample was CD4+ T cells from blood, cultured in vitro.

The CDR3 sequence: CASSPLVLGYTF. In DNA, the CDR3 is TGTGCCAGCAGTCCCCTCGTACTGGGCTACACCTTC. V and J are TRBV2 and TRBJ1-2; D is unresolved. The CDR3 sequence is 12 residues long. The V gene's germline CDR1 is SNHLY and CDR2 FYNNEI. Trimming stripped 5 bases from V and 8 bases from J, with 12 bases between.